Here is one T cell receptor (beta chain) with its context. Its antigen is not identified. The CDR3 has 12 amino acids. Germline V CDR1 and CDR2: SGHDT, YYEEEE. V was trimmed by 0 bases and J by 8 bases, leaving 6 bases between them. The sample originates from a study of T-cell memory formation after mild COVID-19. Across the study: TCR clusters were largely donor specific.

5'RACE with constant-segment primers yielded barcoded, UMI-tagged TCR alpha and TCR beta cDNA libraries. Via MiXCR, TCRdb re-called the 5' RACE reads, giving one row per CDR3 protein. There are 150,000 to 200,000 distinct CDR3 sequences in the sample; 25% to 40% occur only once, and more than 10% lies in the top ten. Points from the study as a whole: Clonal second-wave expansions that peaked on day 37 had unconfirmed SARS-CoV-2 specificity. Clones shrinking between day 15 and 85 showed a balanced CD4/CD8 split, and those that grew later tilted toward CD4+.

J is TRBJ2-4 and V is TRBV5-6; D ambiguous. The receptor's source is an adult woman who had mild COVID-19 (a few samples of this study predate the infection). Cell type and time point are not known. The sequenced material came from PBMCs or a T cell subset sorted from them (not recorded which). The DNA for the CDR3 is TGTGCCAGCAGCTTGGGGAGAGACATTCAGTACTTC. Translated: CASSLGRDIQYF.